A selection of T cell receptor beta chains follows, all from one sample in a study of blood T cell repertoires in COVID-19. Profiling relied on immunoSEQ multiplex PCR, and the TCRdb table lists in-frame clones only, not all of them. The sample carries some 100,000 clones, about 89% recorded once. The sample comprised peripheral blood. Every receptor here comes from a man over 45 with acute or convalescent COVID-19. Each CDR3 is given with its conserved first and last residue. D genes are given only for firm matches. Clone size, where shown, is once, few, many, or a class for clones that have expanded.

cdr3_aa cdr3_nt clone_size j_call v_call d_call cdr3_length
CASSRGVATETQYF TGTGCCAGCAGCCGCGGGGTCGCTACAGAGACCCAGTACTTC - TRBJ2-5 TRBV5-8 - 14
CASSPAAGGPYEQYF TGTGCCAGCAGCCCAGCAGCGGGAGGGCCTTACGAGCAGTACTTC - TRBJ2-7 TRBV6-5 TRBD2 15
CASSRGEGAHQPQHF TGCGCCAGCAGCCGGGGGGAGGGTGCACATCAGCCCCAGCATTTT - TRBJ1-5 TRBV5-1 - 15
CASSTDSKGRASYNEQFF TGTGCCAGCAGCACCGATTCGAAAGGGAGGGCCTCTTACAATGAGCAGTTCTTC few TRBJ2-1 TRBV5-4 TRBD2 18
CASSLGGSGANVLTF TGTGCCAGCAGCTTGGGAGGGTCTGGGGCCAACGTCCTGACTTTC - TRBJ2-6 TRBV5-4 - 15
CASSQTSGSMGYEQYF TGTGCCAGCAGCCAGACTAGCGGGAGTATGGGCTACGAGCAGTACTTC - TRBJ2-7 TRBV4-2 TRBD2 16
CASSQGRESYEQYF TGTGCCAGCAGCCAGGGCAGGGAATCCTACGAGCAGTACTTC - TRBJ2-7 TRBV16 - 14
CASSKDGDSGRLFYNEQFF TGTGCCAGCAGCAAAGACGGGGATAGCGGGAGGCTATTCTACAATGAGCAGTTCTTC - TRBJ2-1 TRBV21-1 - 19
CASSIGRDQPQHF TGTGCCAGTAGTATAGGACGGGATCAGCCCCAGCATTTT - TRBJ1-5 TRBV19 - 13
CASSSYTSASSYEQYF TGTGCCAGCAGCTCATATACTAGCGCGAGCTCCTACGAGCAGTACTTC - TRBJ2-7 TRBV5-5 TRBD2 16
CASRKTGTNYGYTF TGTGCCAGTAGGAAGACAGGGACTAACTATGGCTACACCTTC - TRBJ1-2 TRBV19 TRBD1 14
CASRTMGTGDSYEQYF TGTGCCAGTAGGACAATGGGGACAGGGGATTCCTACGAGCAGTACTTC - TRBJ2-7 TRBV19 TRBD1 16
CASSLTWPQGGEKLFF TGTGCCAGCAGCTTAACGTGGCCACAGGGCGGTGAAAAACTGTTTTTT once TRBJ1-4 TRBV7-6 - 16
CASSGPSGRTFNEQFF TGCGCCAGCAGTGGCCCTAGCGGGAGGACTTTCAATGAGCAGTTCTTC - TRBJ2-1 TRBV10-1 TRBD2 16
CASSLGLNRGLAGNTIYF TGTGCCAGCAGCTTAGGATTAAACAGGGGGTTAGCTGGAAACACCATATATTTT once TRBJ1-3 TRBV7-2 TRBD1 18
CASSPSAGVNTEAFF TGTGCCAGCTCACCAAGTGCCGGAGTGAACACTGAAGCTTTCTTT - TRBJ1-1 TRBV18 - 15
CASSPETANQPQHF TGTGCCAGCTCACCTGAGACAGCGAATCAGCCCCAGCATTTT - TRBJ1-5 TRBV18 - 14
CASSKPTGLASAGIYNEQFF TGTGCCAGCAGTAAGCCGACAGGGTTGGCGAGTGCGGGAATCTACAATGAGCAGTTCTTC - TRBJ2-1 TRBV27 - 20
CASSLRGGNEKLFF TGTGCCAGCAGCCTCAGGGGAGGGAATGAAAAACTGTTTTTT - TRBJ1-4 TRBV2 - 14
CASSYSTGADQPQHF TGTGCCAGCAGTTACTCGACAGGGGCAGATCAGCCCCAGCATTTT - TRBJ1-5 TRBV6-6 TRBD1 15
CASSYGRGTGSPQHF TGTGCCAGCAGTTACGGGCGGGGGACAGGGTCTCCCCAGCATTTT - TRBJ1-5 TRBV6-5 TRBD1 15
CASSLRTSGGYNEQFF TGTGCCAGTAGTCTTCGGACTAGCGGGGGGTACAATGAGCAGTTCTTC - TRBJ2-1 TRBV19 TRBD2 16
CASSVDRGETQYF TGTGCCAGTAGTGTGGACAGGGGCGAGACCCAGTACTTC - TRBJ2-5 TRBV19 TRBD1 13
CASGLGTRYQQYF TGTGCTAGTGGTTTGGGGACTCGATACCAGCAGTACTTC - TRBJ2-7 TRBV12-5 - 13
CASSQEGLAGGQDTDTQYF TGTGCCAGCAGCCAAGAAGGGCTAGCGGGGGGACAAGACACAGATACGCAGTATTTT - TRBJ2-3 TRBV3-1/TRBV3-2 TRBD2 19
CSSSPGLLVEQFF TGCAGCTCGAGTCCGGGACTATTAGTCGAGCAGTTCTTC - TRBJ2-1 TRBV29-1 TRBD2 13
CASSPGQGEGYTF TGTGCCAGCTCACCTGGGCAGGGTGAAGGCTACACCTTC - TRBJ1-2 TRBV18 - 13
CASSLTGLGEKLFF TGTGCCAGCAGCTTGACAGGGTTGGGTGAAAAACTGTTTTTT - TRBJ1-4 TRBV7-9 TRBD1 14
CASSYRDRFSTSGRYEQYF TGTGCCAGCAGCTACCGGGACAGGTTTTCGACTAGCGGGAGGTACGAGCAGTACTTC - TRBJ2-7 TRBV11-3 TRBD2 19
CASSYQPGLAGVDEQFF TGTGCCAGCAGTTATCAACCGGGACTAGCGGGAGTTGATGAGCAGTTCTTC - TRBJ2-1 TRBV6-2/TRBV6-3 TRBD2 17
CASSLLGQGIGGNGYTF TGTGCCAGCAGCCTCCTGGGCCAGGGGATTGGGGGAAATGGCTACACCTTC - TRBJ1-2 TRBV3-1/TRBV3-2 - 17
CASSPYRDREGSEQFF TGTGCCAGCAGCCCATACCGGGACAGGGAAGGGAGTGAGCAGTTCTTC few TRBJ2-1 TRBV14 TRBD1 16
CASSLDLAGGERNGYTF TGCGCCAGCAGCTTGGATCTGGCAGGGGGCGAGAGAAATGGCTACACCTTC - TRBJ1-2 TRBV5-1 TRBD1 17
CASRKLAEVTDTQYF TGTGCCAGCAGGAAACTAGCGGAAGTCACAGATACGCAGTATTTT - TRBJ2-3 TRBV2 TRBD2 15
CASSLLGGYQETQYF TGTGCCAGCAGCCTTTTGGGGGGGTACCAAGAGACCCAGTACTTC - TRBJ2-5 TRBV7-9 TRBD2 15
CASSLLASGEQFF TGTGCCAGCAGCCTTCTGGCGAGCGGTGAGCAGTTCTTC once TRBJ2-1 TRBV3-1/TRBV3-2 - 13
CAISGGTGRGEAFF TGTGCCATCAGTGGTGGGACAGGGCGAGGAGAAGCTTTCTTT - TRBJ1-1 TRBV10-3 TRBD1 14
CASSQDLQVRDYGYTF TGTGCCAGCAGCCAAGATCTACAGGTCCGGGACTATGGCTACACCTTC many TRBJ1-2 TRBV3-1/TRBV3-2 - 16
CAREGTGVVGATPGEAFF TGCGCCAGGGAGGGGACAGGGGTGGTAGGCGCAACCCCGGGGGAAGCTTTCTTT - TRBJ1-1 TRBV10-1 TRBD1 18
CASSEFSSGSTDTQYF TGTGCCAGCAGTGAGTTCTCCAGCGGGAGCACAGATACGCAGTATTTT - TRBJ2-3 TRBV6-1 - 16
CASSEISGGAYNEQFF TGTGCCAGCAGTGAAATCTCAGGGGGCGCCTACAATGAGCAGTTCTTC - TRBJ2-1 TRBV25-1 TRBD1 16
CASSLNRGGTYEQYF TGTGCCAGCAGCTTAAATCGGGGAGGGACTTACGAGCAGTACTTC few TRBJ2-7 TRBV7-8 TRBD2 15
CAWGLGGANTEAFF TGTGCCTGGGGTCTTGGGGGGGCGAACACTGAAGCTTTCTTT - TRBJ1-1 TRBV30 - 14
CASSLGQGGKNIQYF TGTGCCAGCTCCCTGGGACAGGGGGGCAAAAACATTCAGTACTTC - TRBJ2-4 TRBV18 TRBD1 15
CASSQGDSGALGAYLETQYF TGTGCCAGCAGCCAAGGAGACTCCGGGGCATTGGGGGCGTATTTGGAGACCCAGTACTTC - TRBJ2-5 TRBV16 - 20
CASSDIRGREREYEQYF TGTGCCAGCAGTGACATTAGAGGGCGGGAGAGGGAATACGAGCAGTACTTC - TRBJ2-7 TRBV6-4 TRBD2 17
CASSQDLGLAGKTGELFF TGTGCCAGCAGCCAAGATCTAGGACTAGCGGGAAAGACCGGGGAGCTGTTTTTT once TRBJ2-2 TRBV3-1/TRBV3-2 TRBD2 18